These 21 T cell receptor beta chains came from one sample sequenced in a study of identical twins. TCRdb itself ran the 5' RACE reads through MiXCR, one entry per CDR3 protein. Among more than 1.5 million distinct CDR3 sequences, around 33% were seen once, and the ten largest hold 0.25% to 0.3%. The sample was cord blood. Source of these receptors: a newborn girl in good health.

The gene calls are TRBV6-1 and TRBJ2-3, with D perhaps TRBD1 or TRBD2 (6 bases each). The germline V gene has CDR1 MNHNS and CDR2 SASEGT. This CDR3 is 15 amino acids long. V lost 3 bases to trimming and J lost 1 base, with 11 bases between them. Here the CDR3 DNA reads TGTGCCAGCAGTGATAGGAGGGGGGGCACAGATACGCAGTATTTT. Its translation: CASSDRRGGTDTQYF.

The chain uses TRBV27 and TRBJ2-1; 10 bases agree with TRBD2. Judging by the DNA end, TRBJ2-7 fits better; the J call may be wrong. Germline values: CDR1 MNHEY, CDR2 SMNVEV (reference sequence). CDR3 length: 15 amino acids. This chain's CDR3 is CASTLSGLANNEQYF. The CDR3 region has the DNA TGTGCCAGCACCCTGTCGGGACTAGCGAACAATGAGCAGTACTTC.

The J gene is TRBJ1-1, the V gene TRBV7-9, with D possibly matching TRBD1 (6 bases). Germline assignment: CDR1 SEHNR and CDR2 FQNEAQ (reference sequence). CDR3 length equals 18 residues. The V and J ends lost 5 bases and 3 bases respectively, with 25 bases between them. CDR3: CASSQIQGRGKSDTEAFF. CDR3 sequence (DNA): TGTGCCAGCAGCCAGATCCAGGGGAGGGGTAAGTCGGACACTGAAGCTTTCTTT.

This clonotype was counted between two and nine times. The chain combines TRBV7-9 with TRBJ1-1, with 9 bases identical to TRBD1. This CDR3 is built from 17 residues. Germline V CDR1 and CDR2: SEHNR, FQNEAQ (reference sequence). The trim removed 1 base at V and 4 bases at J, leaving 10 bases unmatched. CDR3 residues: CASSLGRHRGQVTEAFF. CDR3 coding DNA: TGTGCCAGCAGCTTAGGCCGACACAGGGGGCAAGTCACTGAAGCTTTCTTT. Drawing the rest from reference TRBV7-9 and TRBJ1-1, the complete variable domain is DTGVSQNPRHKITKRGQNVTFRCDPISEHNRLYWYRQTLGQGPEFLTYFQNEAQLEKSRLLSDRFSAERPKGSFSTLEIQRTEQGDSAMYLCASSLGRHRGQVTEAFFGQGTRLTVV.

At least ten counts were recorded for this clonotype. A clone one base away is much larger, so this may be a read error. The rearrangement links TRBV5-1 to TRBJ2-3; TRBD1 is a possible D gene (5 bases). The CDR3 has 12 amino acids. The V gene's germline CDR1 is SGHRS and CDR2 YFSETQ. The CDR3 sequence is CASSLGEDTQYF. Here the CDR3 DNA reads TGTGCCAGCAGCTTAGGGGAAGATACGCAGTATTTT.

The chain is built from TRBV28 and TRBJ2-7, with 8 nucleotides matching TRBD1. V lost 6 bases and J lost 0; bases outside the gene matches: 4. Germline values: CDR1 MDHEN, CDR2 SYDVKM. The CDR3 runs 14 residues. CDR3 sequence: CASRPGQDSYEQYF. The CDR3 DNA follows: TGTGCCAGCAGACCGGGACAGGACTCCTACGAGCAGTACTTC.

The gene calls are TRBV6-1 and TRBJ1-2; 7 bases are shared with TRBD1. V was pared by 6 bases and J by 0 bases, with 4 bases of the junction left unmatched. There are 14 residues in the CDR3. CDR1 and CDR2 from the germline V gene are MNHNS and SASEGT. The CDR3 coding sequence is TGTGCCAGCAGGAAGACAGGGTCTAACTATGGCTACACCTTC. Protein product: CASRKTGSNYGYTF.

This sequence joins TRBV5-1 and TRBJ1-2, with a possible D match to TRBD1 (5 bases). The V and J ends lost 4 bases and 3 bases respectively, with 16 bases between them. The germline V gene has CDR1 SGHRS and CDR2 YFSETQ. The CDR3 consists of 15 residues. The DNA of the CDR3 is TGCGCCAGCAGCCACAACCTCCGGGGGGACTATGGCTACACCTTC. Its protein product is CASSHNLRGDYGYTF. Filled out from reference TRBV5-1 and TRBJ1-2, the complete variable domain reads KAGVTQTPRYLIKTRGQQVTLSCSPISGHRSVSWYQQTPGQGLQFLFEYFSETQRNKGNFPGRFSGRQFSNSRSEMNVSTLELGDSALYLCASSHNLRGDYGYTFGSGTRLTVV.

This clonotype was seen a few times. The genes are TRBV7-9 and TRBJ1-1; 7 bases fit TRBD1. Germline V gene sequence: CDR1 SEHNR, CDR2 FQNEAQ (reference sequence). CDR3 length equals 14 residues. The V and J ends lost 5 bases and 4 bases, in that order; junction bases with no gene match: 7. This CDR3 is CASSRLEGATEAFF. The CDR3 DNA reads as TGTGCCAGCAGCCGCTTAGAGGGGGCCACTGAAGCTTTCTTT. Full variable domain (remainder filled in from reference TRBV7-9 and TRBJ1-1): DTGVSQNPRHKITKRGQNVTFRCDPISEHNRLYWYRQTLGQGPEFLTYFQNEAQLEKSRLLSDRFSAERPKGSFSTLEIQRTEQGDSAMYLCASSRLEGATEAFFGQGTRLTVV.

In its sample, this clonotype was seen a few times. V gene TRBV9 combines with J gene TRBJ2-1; 12 bases agree with TRBD1. The CDR3 is made up of 15 amino acids. Germline CDR1 reads SGDLS; CDR2 reads YYNGEE. V shed 4 bases, J shed 8 bases, and the junction held 7 bases outside the gene matches. In DNA, the CDR3 is TGTGCCAGCAGCCCATGGGACAGGGGGCGAGATGAGCAGTTCTTC. It yields the protein CASSPWDRGRDEQFF.

A few counts support this clonotype. V usage is TRBV10-3 and J usage is TRBJ2-1; 8 bases map to TRBD2. The CDR3 covers 13 residues. Germline V lookup: CDR1 ENHRY, CDR2 SYGVKD. V dropped 4 bases and J dropped 10; count of bases not matched to a gene: 6. In nucleotides, the CDR3 is TGTGCCATCAGTGCCCCGGGGGGGTACGAGCAGTTCTTC. It translates to CAISAPGGYEQFF.

This chain uses TRBV10-3 with TRBJ1-2, with a weak D call TRBD1 (5 bases). This CDR3 spans 12 amino acids. V was clipped by 8 bases and J by 4 bases, with 11 bases between them. Germline V lookup: CDR1 ENHRY, CDR2 SYGVKD. The CDR3 DNA follows: TGTGCCATCGGGGGGTTTGCCTATGGCTACACCTTC. Translated: CAIGGFAYGYTF.

This chain joins TRBV20-1 and TRBJ1-1; 7 bases map to TRBD1. Germline trimming cut 6 bases from V and 4 bases from J; bases unmatched to any gene: 5. There are 12 residues in the CDR3. CDR1 is DFQATT and CDR2 is SNEGSKA in the germline V gene (reference sequence). The CDR3 DNA reads as TGCAGTGCGATACAGGGGAGCACTGAAGCTTTCTTT. Its translation is CSAIQGSTEAFF.

The chain links TRBV5-1 to TRBJ2-2, with TRBD2 identical over 10 bases. The CDR3 covers 15 residues. From germline, CDR1 is SGHRS and CDR2 YFSETQ. J gave up 3 bases and V 3 bases, and 2 bases lay outside the gene matches. The chain's CDR3 is CASSSSGRDTGELFF. The DNA for the CDR3 is TGCGCCAGCAGCTCTAGCGGGAGAGACACCGGGGAGCTGTTTTTT. Combining the CDR3 with reference TRBV5-1 and TRBJ2-2 gives the whole variable domain KAGVTQTPRYLIKTRGQQVTLSCSPISGHRSVSWYQQTPGQGLQFLFEYFSETQRNKGNFPGRFSGRQFSNSRSEMNVSTLELGDSALYLCASSSSGRDTGELFFGEGSRLTVL.

The chain uses TRBV25-1 and TRBJ2-7; D perhaps matches TRBD1 (5 bases). Trimming pared 5 bases from V and 1 base from J, leaving 9 bases between. This CDR3 region has 13 residues. The germline CDR1 and CDR2 sequences are MGHDK and SYGVNS. In DNA form, the CDR3 reads TGTGCCAGCAGTAGTCGACAGTCCTACGAGCAGTACTTC. The encoded protein is CASSSRQSYEQYF.

Concerning this clonotype itself: A read error may produce the germline difference seen at one junction end. The chain has TRBV20-1 and TRBJ2-3; 8 bases fit TRBD1. From germline, CDR1 is DFQATT and CDR2 SNEGSKA (reference sequence). The CDR3 spans 13 residues. CDR3 loop: CGAKQGATDTQYF. The DNA for the CDR3 is TGCGGTGCTAAGCAGGGGGCCACAGATACGCAGTATTTT.

This clonotype has just a few counts. The chain recombines TRBV10-1 with TRBJ2-2; D might be TRBD2 (6 bases). V shed 4 bases and J shed 0 bases, with 9 bases lying between them. The CDR3 consists of 15 residues. Germline CDR1 and CDR2: WNHNN and SYGVQD (reference sequence). CDR3 residues: CASSAGLSNTGELFF. CDR3 nucleotides: TGCGCCAGCAGTGCGGGACTTTCGAACACCGGGGAGCTGTTTTTT.

This chain links TRBV7-9 with TRBJ2-5; the match to TRBD2 covers 9 bases. J lost 4 bases, V lost 1 base, and 13 bases had no gene match. The CDR3 sequence is 18 residues long. Per the germline V gene, CDR1 is SEHNR and CDR2 is FQNEAQ (reference sequence). The CDR3 region has the DNA TGTGCCAGCAGCTTAGTACCCAGCCCCCTAGCGGGAAGAGAGACCCAGTACTTC. Amino acid sequence: CASSLVPSPLAGRETQYF.

The chain combines TRBV29-1 with TRBJ2-5; tentative D call: TRBD2 (5 bases). The CDR3 runs 11 residues. Deletions cut 4 bases from V and 11 bases from J, with 14 bases between. CDR1 SQVTM and CDR2 ANQGSEA come from the germline V gene. CDR3 region: CSVGTRNEQYF. CDR3 DNA sequence: TGCAGCGTTGGAACTAGGAATGAGCAGTACTTC.

This chain connects TRBV20-1 to TRBJ1-2; D is unclear. The CDR3 has 15 residues. The V end lost 1 base, the J end lost 1 base, and 13 bases lay between the germline ends. CDR1 is DFQATT and CDR2 is SNEGSKA in the germline V gene (reference sequence). CDR3 nucleotide sequence: TGCAGTGCTAGAGTAACCAGCGGGTGTAACTATGGCTACACCTTC. As protein: CSARVTSGCNYGYTF.

This chain joins TRBV28 and TRBJ2-1, with D possibly TRBD2 on 6 matching bases. CDR1 MDHEN and CDR2 SYDVKM come from the germline V gene. This CDR3 comprises 15 residues. Trimming removed 3 bases from V and 5 bases from J, with 14 bases in between. This CDR3 reads CASSFARRGHNEQFF. The CDR3 region has the DNA TGTGCCAGCAGTTTTGCGAGGAGGGGACACAATGAGCAGTTCTTC.